Listed here are 10 T cell receptor beta chains from one sample, sequenced in a study of coeliac disease. Using immunoSEQ multiplex PCR, the repertoire was profiled, and TCRdb retains in-frame clones only, with some absent. The table lists around 9,000 clones, around 66% of them singletons, with around 20% in the top ten. Sequencing was performed on lamina propria lymphocytes from the gut. Source of these receptors: a woman aged 55-75 years with celiac disease.

The genes are TRBV5-1 and TRBJ2-5; 8 bases map to TRBD1. V was clipped by 1 base and J by 5 bases; unmatched bases: 4. In germline, CDR1 is SGHRS, CDR2 YFSETQ. The CDR3 spans 14 residues. CDR3 protein: CASSLQGAGETQYF. The CDR3 DNA follows: TGCGCCAGCAGCTTGCAGGGGGCAGGGGAGACCCAGTACTTC.

This chain links TRBV11-2 with TRBJ1-6, with D possibly being TRBD1 (5 bases). The germline V and J ends were trimmed by 8 bases and 0 bases, with 11 bases remaining between them. The CDR3 length is 15 residues. CDR1 is SGHAT, CDR2 FQNNGV, per germline. CDR3 loop: CASGQGSSYNSPLHF. CDR3 nucleotides: TGTGCCAGCGGGCAGGGAAGCTCCTATAATTCACCCCTCCACTTT.

The chain carries TRBV4-2 and TRBJ2-3; D possibly corresponds to TRBD2 (6 bases). V was clipped by 1 base and J by 4 bases, with 9 bases between them. Per germline, CDR1 LGHNA and CDR2 YNFKEQ. The CDR3 runs 14 residues. The DNA for the CDR3 is TGTGCCAGCAGCCAAGGTAGCGGCCCAGATACGCAGTATTTT. It encodes CASSQGSGPDTQYF.

The chain is built from TRBV5-1 and TRBJ2-3; TRBD2 aligns across 8 bases. The CDR3 totals 13 residues. Unmatched junction bases numbered 2, after V lost 2 bases and J lost 6 bases. Germline V lookup: CDR1 SGHRS, CDR2 YFSETQ. CDR3 region: CASSFSGGDTQYF. The CDR3 bases are TGCGCCAGCAGCTTCAGCGGGGGTGATACGCAGTATTTT. Looking up the rest from reference TRBV5-1 and TRBJ2-3 gives the full variable domain: KAGVTQTPRYLIKTRGQQVTLSCSPISGHRSVSWYQQTPGQGLQFLFEYFSETQRNKGNFPGRFSGRQFSNSRSEMNVSTLELGDSALYLCASSFSGGDTQYFGPGTRLTVL.

The gene calls are TRBV2 and TRBJ2-1; 9 nucleotides agree with TRBD2. The trim removed 6 bases at V and 2 bases at J, leaving 8 bases unmatched. CDR3 length equals 16 residues. The germline CDR1 and CDR2 sequences are SNHLY and FYNNEI. The CDR3 spells CASSRASGIPYNEQFF. Written as DNA, the CDR3 is TGTGCCAGCAGCAGAGCTAGCGGGATCCCCTACAATGAGCAGTTCTTC.

The chain recombines TRBV6-5 with TRBJ2-5; 8 bases agree with TRBD2. There are 16 residues in the CDR3. CDR1 and CDR2 from the germline V gene are MNHEY and SVGAGI. V lost 4 bases to trimming and J lost 5 bases; unmatched junction nucleotides: 12. Here the CDR3 DNA reads TGTGCCAGCAGTTCCGCCGGGGGGGGCCGGGGGGAGACCCAGTACTTC. This codes for CASSSAGGGRGETQYF.

This clone was counted a few times. One junction end disagrees with the germline gene, perhaps due to a read error. This chain joins TRBV2 and TRBJ2-7; TRBD1 aligns across 7 bases. The length of the CDR3 is 13 residues. Per the germline V gene, CDR1 is SNHLY and CDR2 is FYNNEI. This CDR3 reads CASCDRVGYEQYF. CDR3 in DNA: TGTGCCAGCTGTGACAGGGTAGGCTACGAGCAGTACTTC.

In DNA, the CDR3 is TGCGCCAGCAGCGCCTTGTCAGGGTCCACTGAAGCTTTCTTT. It translates to CASSALSGSTEAFF. J is TRBJ1-1 and V is TRBV4-1; a possible D gene is TRBD1 (5 bases). The germline CDR1 and CDR2 sequences are MGHRA and YSYEKL. V was trimmed by 5 bases and J by 4 bases, leaving 14 bases between them. The CDR3 spans 14 residues.

The V and J genes are TRBV15 and TRBJ1-5; D unresolved. CDR3 length equals 13 residues. Looked up from germline, CDR1 is LNHNV and CDR2 is YYDKDF (reference sequence). With 0 bases removed from V and 5 bases from J, the gap between germline ends came to 5 bases. DNA of the CDR3: TGTGCCACCAGCAGAGACGGAGATCAGCCCCAGCATTTT. Its translation is CATSRDGDQPQHF.

V usage is TRBV21-1 and J usage is TRBJ2-7; the table's TRBD2 call for D was not verified on the DNA. TRBV21-1 is assigned pseudogene status. The length of the CDR3 is 16 residues. The CDR3 nucleotides read TGTGCCAGCAGCAAAGCTTCGGCTAGCGGGTTTTACGAGCAGTACTTC. This encodes CASSKASASGFYEQYF.